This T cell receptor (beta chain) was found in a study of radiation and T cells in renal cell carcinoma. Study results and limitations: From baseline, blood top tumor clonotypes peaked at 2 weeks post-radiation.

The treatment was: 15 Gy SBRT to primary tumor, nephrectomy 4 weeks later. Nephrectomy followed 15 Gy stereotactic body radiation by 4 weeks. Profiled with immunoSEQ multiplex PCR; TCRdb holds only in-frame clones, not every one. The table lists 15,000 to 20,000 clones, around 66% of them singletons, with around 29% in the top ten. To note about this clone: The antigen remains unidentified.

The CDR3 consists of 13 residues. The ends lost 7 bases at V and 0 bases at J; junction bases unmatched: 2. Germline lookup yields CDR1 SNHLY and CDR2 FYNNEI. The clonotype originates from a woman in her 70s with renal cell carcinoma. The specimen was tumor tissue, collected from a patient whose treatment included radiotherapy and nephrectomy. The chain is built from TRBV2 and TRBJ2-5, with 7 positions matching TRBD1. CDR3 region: CASTGQNQETQYF. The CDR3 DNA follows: TGTGCCAGCACGGGACAGAACCAAGAGACCCAGTACTTC. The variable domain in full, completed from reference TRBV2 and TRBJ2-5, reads EPEVTQTPSHQVTQMGQEVILRCVPISNHLYFYWYRQILGQKVEFLVSFYNNEISEKSEIFDDQFSVERPDGSNFTLKIRSTKLEDSAMYFCASTGQNQETQYFGPGTRLLVL.